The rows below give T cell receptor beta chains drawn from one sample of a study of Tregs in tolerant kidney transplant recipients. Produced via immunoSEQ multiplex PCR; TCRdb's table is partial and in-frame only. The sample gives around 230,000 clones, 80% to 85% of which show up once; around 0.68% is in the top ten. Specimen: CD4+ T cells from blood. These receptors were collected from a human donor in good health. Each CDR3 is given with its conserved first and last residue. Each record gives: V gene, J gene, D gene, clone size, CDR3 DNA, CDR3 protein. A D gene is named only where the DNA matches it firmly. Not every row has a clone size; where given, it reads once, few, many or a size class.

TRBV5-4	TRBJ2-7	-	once	TGTGCCAGCAGCTTGGGAGCGACGGGACGCTCCTACGAGCAGTACTTC	CASSLGATGRSYEQYF
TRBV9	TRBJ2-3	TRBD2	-	TGTGCCAGCAGCGTAATGCGGGGGAGAAACACAGATACGCAGTATTTT	CASSVMRGRNTDTQYF
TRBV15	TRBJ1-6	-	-	TGTGCCACCAGCAGAGATGCGCTCTCTAGCTTTTCACCCCTCCACTTT	CATSRDALSSFSPLHF
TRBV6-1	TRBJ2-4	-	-	TGTGCCAGCAGTGAGGTCAGGGTTGGAACCAAAAACATTCAGTACTTC	CASSEVRVGTKNIQYF
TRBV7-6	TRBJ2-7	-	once	TGTGCCAGCAGCCCGAACCCTGGGGCACCCTACGAGCAGTACTTC	CASSPNPGAPYEQYF
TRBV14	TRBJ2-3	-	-	TGTGCCAGCAGCCAAGAGACAGATACGCAGTATTTT	CASSQETDTQYF
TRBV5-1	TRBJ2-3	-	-	TGCGCCAGCAGCGGGGGGACATCCCTCCCAGATACGCAGTATTTT	CASSGGTSLPDTQYF
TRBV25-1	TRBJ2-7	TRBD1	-	TGTGCCAGCAGTTGGCAGGGGGTATCCTACGAGCAGTACTTC	CASSWQGVSYEQYF
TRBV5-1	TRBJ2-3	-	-	TGCGCCAGCAGCCCTATAGATACGCAGTATTTT	CASSPIDTQYF
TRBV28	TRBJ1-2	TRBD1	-	TGTGCCAGCAGTCCAGGGACAGCCCGGGAGCGGGGCTACACCTTC	CASSPGTARERGYTF
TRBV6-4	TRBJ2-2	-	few	TGTGCCAGCAGTTCTCAGAACACCGGGGAGCTGTTTTTT	CASSSQNTGELFF
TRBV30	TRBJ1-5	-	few	TGTGCCTGGAGTGGCGGGACCAATCAGCCCCAGCATTTT	CAWSGGTNQPQHF
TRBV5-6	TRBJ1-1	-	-	TGTGCCAGCAGCTTTCCACAGGGCACTGAAGCTTTCTTT	CASSFPQGTEAFF
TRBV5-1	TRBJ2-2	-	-	TGCGCCAGCAGCTTCGCTAGATCCGGGGAGCTGTTTTTT	CASSFARSGELFF
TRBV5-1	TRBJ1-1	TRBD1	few	TGCGCCAGCAGCGTACAGGGGCAGGGCACTGAAGCTTTCTTT	CASSVQGQGTEAFF
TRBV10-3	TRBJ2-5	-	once	TGTGCCATCAGACGGGACTTGGAGACCCAGTACTTC	CAIRRDLETQYF
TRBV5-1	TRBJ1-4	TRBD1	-	TGCGCCAGCAGCTCGGAGGGACAGGGATATGAAAAACTGTTTTTT	CASSSEGQGYEKLFF
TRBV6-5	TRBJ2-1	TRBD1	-	TGTGCCAGCAGTTACCCCAGGACAGGGAAGCAGTATGAGCAGTTCTTC	CASSYPRTGKQYEQFF
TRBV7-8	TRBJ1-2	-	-	TGTGCCAGCAGCTTAAGAATACAAACGGCAACCTATGGCTACACCTTC	CASSLRIQTATYGYTF
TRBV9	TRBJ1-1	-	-	TGTGCCAGCAGCGTCAGGACCATGAACACTGAAGCTTTCTTT	CASSVRTMNTEAFF
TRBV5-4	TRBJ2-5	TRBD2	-	TGTGCCAGCAGCTTGGCGGGGGGGCCTCCGACCCAGTACTTC	CASSLAGGPPTQYF
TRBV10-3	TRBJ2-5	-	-	TGTGCCACCTCGGCCGTCGTAATCGGGGAGGAGACCCAGTACTTC	CATSAVVIGEETQYF
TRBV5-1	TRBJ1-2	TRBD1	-	TGCGCCAGCAGCTTGGCCGGAGGGACAGGGGGCCCGTCGGGGTATGGCTACACCTTC	CASSLAGGTGGPSGYGYTF
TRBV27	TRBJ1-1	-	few	TGTGCCAGCAGCCGGACCCGGGGGAACACTGAAGCTTTCTTT	CASSRTRGNTEAFF
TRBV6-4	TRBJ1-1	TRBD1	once	TGTGCCAGCAGTGACTGGGAGGGACAGGGGGTAAGGACTGAAGCTTTCTTT	CASSDWEGQGVRTEAFF
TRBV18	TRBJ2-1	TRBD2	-	TGTGCCAGCTCACCGGAAGCGGGATACTACAATGAGCAGTTCTTC	CASSPEAGYYNEQFF
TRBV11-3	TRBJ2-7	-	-	TGTGCCAGCAGCTTAGGGGGCTCCTACGAGCAGTACTTC	CASSLGGSYEQYF
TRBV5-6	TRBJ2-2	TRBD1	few	TGTGCCAGCAGCCGTCCCGGGACAGGGAGAGAAGGGGAGCTGTTTTTT	CASSRPGTGREGELFF
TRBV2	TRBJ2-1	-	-	TGTGCCAGCAGTGACCAGGGGCTTACGGGGGATGAGCAGTTCTTC	CASSDQGLTGDEQFF
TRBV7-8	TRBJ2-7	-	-	TGTGCCAGCAGCTTAGAGGCAACCCTGTCAACGCAGTACTTC	CASSLEATLSTQYF
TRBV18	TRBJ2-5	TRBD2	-	TGTGCCAGCTCCATACTAGCGGGTCAAGAGACCCAGTACTTC	CASSILAGQETQYF
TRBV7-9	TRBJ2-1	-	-	TGTGCCAGCAGCTTTCCCGGGACACCGGACAATGAGCAGTTCTTC	CASSFPGTPDNEQFF
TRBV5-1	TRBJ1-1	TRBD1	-	TGCGCCAGCAGCTTGGGACAGGGTAGGGGCACTGAAGCTTTCTTT	CASSLGQGRGTEAFF
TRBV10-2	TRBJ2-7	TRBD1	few	TGCGCCAGCAGGCCGGGACAGGGGTCCTACGAGCAGTACTTC	CASRPGQGSYEQYF
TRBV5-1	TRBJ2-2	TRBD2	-	TGCGCCAGCAGAGGGACTACCAAGAACACCGGGGAGCTGTTTTTT	CASRGTTKNTGELFF
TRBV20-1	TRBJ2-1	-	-	TGCAGTGCCAGGGAGGACAATGAGCAGTTCTTC	CSAREDNEQFF
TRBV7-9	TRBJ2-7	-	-	TGTGCCAGCAGCCAGGGAAGGGGGGGCTCCTACGAGCAGTACTTC	CASSQGRGGSYEQYF
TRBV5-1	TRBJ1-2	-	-	TGCGCCAGCAGCTCGGCCGGGACGAACTATGGCTACACCTTC	CASSSAGTNYGYTF
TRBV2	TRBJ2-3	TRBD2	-	TGTGCCAGCAGCCGGAGCGGGGTTAGCACAGATACGCAGTATTTT	CASSRSGVSTDTQYF
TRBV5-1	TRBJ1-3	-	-	TGCGCCAGCAGCAGAGTAGGGGGCTCTGGAAACACCATATATTTT	CASSRVGGSGNTIYF
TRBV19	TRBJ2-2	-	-	TGTGCCACCGAGCAGCCCGGCCGGAACACCGGGGAGCTGTTTTTT	CATEQPGRNTGELFF